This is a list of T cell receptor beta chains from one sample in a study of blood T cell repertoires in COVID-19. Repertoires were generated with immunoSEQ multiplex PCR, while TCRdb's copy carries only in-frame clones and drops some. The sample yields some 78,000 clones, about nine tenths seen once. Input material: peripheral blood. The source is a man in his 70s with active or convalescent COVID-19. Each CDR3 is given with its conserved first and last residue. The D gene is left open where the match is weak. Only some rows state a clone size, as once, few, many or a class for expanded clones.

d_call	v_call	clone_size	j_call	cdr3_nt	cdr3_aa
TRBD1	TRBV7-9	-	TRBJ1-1	TGTGCCAGCAGCTCAGGGGGCAGGGGAGCTTTCTTT	CASSSGGRGAFF
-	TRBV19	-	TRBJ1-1	TGTGCCAGTAGCCTTGGGTTTACAGGGCCGAACACTGAAGCTTTCTTT	CASSLGFTGPNTEAFF
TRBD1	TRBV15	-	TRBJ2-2	TGTGCCACCAGCAGGGACAGGGCACGTATCGGGGAGCTGTTTTTT	CATSRDRARIGELFF
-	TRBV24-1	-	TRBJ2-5	TGTGCCACCAGACTGCAAGAGACCCAGTACTTC	CATRLQETQYF
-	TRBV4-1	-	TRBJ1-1	TGCGCCAGCAGCCAAGCCCCCAGTATGAACACTGAAGCTTTCTTT	CASSQAPSMNTEAFF
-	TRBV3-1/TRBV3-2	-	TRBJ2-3	TGTGCCAGCAGCCTTTTCCGGGAATTGCAGTATTTT	CASSLFRELQYF
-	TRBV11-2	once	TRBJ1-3	TGTGCCAGCAGCTTGGGAACCGGGACATCAAACACCATATATTTT	CASSLGTGTSNTIYF
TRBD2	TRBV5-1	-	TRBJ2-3	TGCGCCAGCAGCCTTGGGACTAGCAACGCAGATACGCAGTATTTT	CASSLGTSNADTQYF
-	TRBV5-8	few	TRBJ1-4	TGTGCCAGCAGCTACGGGACTCATAATGAAAAACTGTTTTTT	CASSYGTHNEKLFF
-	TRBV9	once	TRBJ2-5	TGTGCCAGCAGCGTTGGTGGGGCCGAGCAAGAGACCCAGTACTTC	CASSVGGAEQETQYF
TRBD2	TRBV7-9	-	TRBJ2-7	TGTGCCAGCAGCTTTATAGCGGGGGGCGCCTACGAGCAGTACTTC	CASSFIAGGAYEQYF
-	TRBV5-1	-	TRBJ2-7	TGCGCCAGCAGTCAACAGGGATACGAGCAGTACTTC	CASSQQGYEQYF
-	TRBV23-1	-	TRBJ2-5	TGCGCCAGCAGTCAAACAGGGTATTTGGAGACCCAGTACTTC	CASSQTGYLETQYF
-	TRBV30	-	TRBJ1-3	TGTGCCTGGAGCCCCTCTTATAGCTCTGGAAACACCATATATTTT	CAWSPSYSSGNTIYF
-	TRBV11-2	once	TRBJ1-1	TGTGCCAGCAGCTCCAGGGGCAGTGGGGACACTGAAGCTTTCTTT	CASSSRGSGDTEAFF
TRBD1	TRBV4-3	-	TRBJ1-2	TGCGCCAGCAGCCAAGATTGGGACAGAGCCGCGGCTAACTATGGCTACACCTTC	CASSQDWDRAAANYGYTF
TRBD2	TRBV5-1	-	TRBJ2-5	TGCGCCAGCAGTAAAGGCGGGGGGTTGGCGGAGACCCAGTACTTC	CASSKGGGLAETQYF
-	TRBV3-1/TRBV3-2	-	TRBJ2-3	TGTGCCAGCAGCCAAGTTATAGCTAGCACAGATACGCAGTATTTT	CASSQVIASTDTQYF
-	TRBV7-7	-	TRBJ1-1	TGTGCCAGCAGCCCCATCGGGGCGGGGGTGAACACTGAAGCTTTCTTT	CASSPIGAGVNTEAFF
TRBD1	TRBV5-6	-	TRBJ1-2	TGTGCCAGCAGCTTACCCACAGGGGTTGCGCATGGCTACACCTTC	CASSLPTGVAHGYTF
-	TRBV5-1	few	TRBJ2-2	TGCGCCAGCAGCTTGGTGGAGCTGAACACCGGGGAGCTGTTTTTT	CASSLVELNTGELFF
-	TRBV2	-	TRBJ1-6	TGTGCCAGCAGCCCCCCCCTGGGACGGGCGGGGGATTCACCCCTCCACTTT	CASSPPLGRAGDSPLHF
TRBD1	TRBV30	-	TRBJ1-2	TGTGCCTTCCACAGGGGGCAACCCCTGAACTATGGCTACACCTTC	CAFHRGQPLNYGYTF
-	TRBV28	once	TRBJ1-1	TGTGCCAGCTCCGGGTTCATGAACACTGAAGCTTTCTTT	CASSGFMNTEAFF
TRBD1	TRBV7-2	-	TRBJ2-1	TGTGCCAGCAGCTTAGGACAGGGGGCGTACAATGAGCAGTTCTTC	CASSLGQGAYNEQFF
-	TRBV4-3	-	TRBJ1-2	TGCGCCAGCAGCCAAGATCTTTGGGGGCCCTATGGCTACACCTTC	CASSQDLWGPYGYTF
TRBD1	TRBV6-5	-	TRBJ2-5	TGTGCCAGCAGCCAGGACAGGGAGACCCAGTACTTC	CASSQDRETQYF
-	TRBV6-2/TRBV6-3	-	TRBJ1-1	TGTGCCAGCAGTTATACGTGGGAGGGCACTGAAGCTTTCTTT	CASSYTWEGTEAFF
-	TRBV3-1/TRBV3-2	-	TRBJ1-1	TGTGCCAGTGCCTCGGGGACAACCGACGGATTTAACACTGAAGCTTTCTTT	CASASGTTDGFNTEAFF
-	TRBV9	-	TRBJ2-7	TGTGCCAGCAGCGTAGAACAGGGCGGCTACGAGCAGTACTTC	CASSVEQGGYEQYF
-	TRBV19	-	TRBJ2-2	TGTGCCAGTAGGCTGACAGTGAACACCGGGGAGCTGTTTTTT	CASRLTVNTGELFF
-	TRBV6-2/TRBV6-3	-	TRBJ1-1	TGTGCCAGCAGCCACGGGGGGGACACTGAAGCTTTCTTT	CASSHGGDTEAFF
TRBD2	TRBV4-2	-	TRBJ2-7	TGTGCCAGCAGCCACCCCCCGGGACTAGCGGGAGGCAGCTCCTACGAGCAGTACTTC	CASSHPPGLAGGSSYEQYF
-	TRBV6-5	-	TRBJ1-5	TGTGCCAGCGAGTTCTATAGCAATCAGCCCCAGCATTTT	CASEFYSNQPQHF
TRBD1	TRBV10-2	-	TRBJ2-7	TGCGCCAGCAGTTCAGGGGGCCTACCTATCGAGCAGTACTTC	CASSSGGLPIEQYF
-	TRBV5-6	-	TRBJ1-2	TGTGCCAGCAGCGGCGCGGGGACGCCCTATGGCTACACCTTC	CASSGAGTPYGYTF
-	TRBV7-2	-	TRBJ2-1	TGTGCCAGCAGCTTTAGGTCCCTAAGAGGGAATGAGCAGTTCTTC	CASSFRSLRGNEQFF
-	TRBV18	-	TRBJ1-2	TGTGCCAGCTCATCCACATCCGTTGGCTACACCTTC	CASSSTSVGYTF
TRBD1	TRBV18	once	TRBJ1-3	TGTGCCAGCTCACCATCCGGGACAGGGGTCTCTGGAAACACCATATATTTT	CASSPSGTGVSGNTIYF
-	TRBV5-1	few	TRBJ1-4	TGCGCCAGCAGCTTCCAGACGGGTAATGAAAAACTGTTTTTT	CASSFQTGNEKLFF
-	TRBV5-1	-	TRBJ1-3	TGCGCCAGCAGCTCCCAGACTGTAGACTCTGGAAACACCATATATTTT	CASSSQTVDSGNTIYF
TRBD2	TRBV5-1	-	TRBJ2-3	TGCGCCAGCAGCTTATTGGCTAGCGGGAAAAGCACAGATACGCAGTATTTT	CASSLLASGKSTDTQYF
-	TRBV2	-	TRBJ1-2	TGTGCCAGCAGTGTTGGCAACTATGGCTACACCTTC	CASSVGNYGYTF
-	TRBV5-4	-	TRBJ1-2	TGTGCCAGCAGCTTGGGGGCAGTAGATTTCTATGGCTACACCTTC	CASSLGAVDFYGYTF
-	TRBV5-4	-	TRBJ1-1	TGTGCCAGCAGCTTGGATCGACAGAGGACTGAAGCTTTCTTT	CASSLDRQRTEAFF
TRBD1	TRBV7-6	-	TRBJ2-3	TGTGCCAGCAGCTTAGTGACAGGGATCACCACAGATACGCAGTATTTT	CASSLVTGITTDTQYF
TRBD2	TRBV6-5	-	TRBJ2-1	TGTGCCAGCAGTTCCTCGGCGGGAGTCTACAATGAGCAGTTCTTC	CASSSSAGVYNEQFF
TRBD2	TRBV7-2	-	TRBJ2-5	TGTGCCAGCAGCCAATTAGCGGGTGGGGGGACCCAGTACTTC	CASSQLAGGGTQYF
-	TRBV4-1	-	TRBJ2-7	TGCGCCAGCAGCCTACCCTTCGGTGAGCAGTACTTC	CASSLPFGEQYF
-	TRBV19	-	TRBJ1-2	TGTGCCAGTAGTATAGTTCAGGCGCACTATGGCTACACCTTC	CASSIVQAHYGYTF
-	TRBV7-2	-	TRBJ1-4	TGTGCCAGTGAGTCAGGGCAGGGGAACGGAAAACTGTTTTTT	CASESGQGNGKLFF
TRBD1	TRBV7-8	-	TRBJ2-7	TGTGCCAGCAGCTTAGCCCGGGACAGCTCCTACGAGCAGTACTTC	CASSLARDSSYEQYF
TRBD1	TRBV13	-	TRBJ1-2	TGTGCCAGCAGCCGGGGACAGATTAAAAACTATGGCTACACCTTC	CASSRGQIKNYGYTF
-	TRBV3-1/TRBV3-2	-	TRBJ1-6	TGTGCCAGCAGCCAAGATCCGGGTTATAATTCACCCCTCCACTTT	CASSQDPGYNSPLHF
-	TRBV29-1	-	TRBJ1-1	TGCAGCGTTGAAAGGGGTGGAGACACTGAAGCTTTCTTT	CSVERGGDTEAFF
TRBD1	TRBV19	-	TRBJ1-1	TGTGCCAGTAGTATCGCCGGGACAGCGCGCACTGAAGCTTTCTTT	CASSIAGTARTEAFF